Following are 20 T cell receptor beta chains from one sample sequenced in a study of CD8 T cells in ankylosing spondylitis. The study, taken as a whole, reports: In ankylosing spondylitis blood, a motif of eight highly homologous TCR beta variants appeared characteristic.

Their recognized antigens are unknown. TCRdb reprocessed the 5' RACE reads via MiXCR and lists one record per CDR3 protein. The sample records fewer than 500,000 distinct CDR3 sequences, under 25% being singletons. Sequencing was performed on blood, either unsorted or a sorted T cell fraction (not recorded which). These TCRs come from a male donor with ankylosing spondylitis.

This rearrangement joins TRBV18 to TRBJ2-2, with D maybe TRBD1 (6 bases). The CDR3 has 14 amino acids. The V and J ends lost 5 bases and 6 bases respectively, with 13 bases between them. Germline V gene lookup returns CDR1 KGHSH and CDR2 LQKENI. The DNA of the CDR3 is TGTGCCAGCTCAAGGCAGGGGCCAGCCGGGGAGCTGTTTTTT. It specifies CASSRQGPAGELFF. Complete variable domain (other parts from reference TRBV18 and TRBJ2-2): NAGVMQNPRHLVRRRGQEARLRCSPMKGHSHVYWYRQLPEEGLKFMVYLQKENIIDESGMPKERFSAEFPKEGPSILRIQQVVRGDSAAYFCASSRQGPAGELFFGEGSRLTVL.

This clonotype showed up just a few times. This sequence joins TRBV3-1 and TRBJ1-1; unclear D gene. CDR1 is LGHDT, CDR2 YNNKEL, per germline (reference sequence). The CDR3 contains 14 residues. V was shortened by 2 bases and J by 5 bases, with 12 bases between the two germline ends. CDR3 in amino acids: CASSQTDYGTEAFF. CDR3 nucleotides: TGTGCCAGCAGCCAAACGGACTACGGGACTGAAGCTTTCTTT.

The chain joins TRBV10-3 to TRBJ2-7; D call uncertain. The CDR3 runs to 14 residues. Trimming stripped 3 bases from V and 0 bases from J, with 9 bases between. The germline CDR1 and CDR2 sequences are ENHRY and SYGVKD. In DNA, the CDR3 is TGTGCCATCAGTGATTACTTGAGCTCCTACGAGCAGTACTTC. Translated, it gives CAISDYLSSYEQYF.

The V gene is TRBV3-1, the J gene TRBJ1-6; D might be TRBD1 (5 bases). Trimming removed 5 bases at V and 7 bases at J, with 15 bases between. CDR1 and CDR2 from the germline V gene are LGHDT and YNNKEL (reference sequence). The CDR3 totals 15 residues. CDR3 sequence (DNA): TGTGCCAGCAGCTCCCTTGGTGGGGGGAATTCACCCCTCCACTTT. Translating it yields CASSSLGGGNSPLHF.

The J gene is TRBJ1-2, the V gene TRBV9; no definite D call. V was clipped by 2 bases and J by 0 bases, with 11 bases between them. CDR1 and CDR2 (germline): SGDLS, YYNGEE. The CDR3 covers 15 residues. The CDR3 loop reads CASSVGVVANYGYTF. The DNA of the CDR3 is TGTGCCAGCAGCGTCGGGGTAGTCGCTAACTATGGCTACACCTTC.

This clonotype was seen only a few times. The chain has TRBV20-1 and TRBJ1-1; perhaps TRBD1 as D (6 bases). Germline loops: CDR1 DFQATT, CDR2 SNEGSKA (reference sequence). The germline V and J ends were trimmed by 2 bases and 6 bases, with 19 bases remaining between them. This CDR3 is built from 15 residues. The CDR3 region is CSARPPGTRGAEAFF. Written as DNA, the CDR3 is TGCAGTGCTAGACCGCCCGGGACCAGGGGAGCTGAAGCTTTCTTT.

The chain carries TRBV29-1 and TRBJ1-2, with TRBD1 as a possible D gene (6 bases). The CDR3 consists of 13 residues. Germline-derived CDR1 and CDR2 are SQVTM and ANQGSEA. V was cut by 7 bases and J by 1 base, with 13 bases left in between. CDR3 protein: CSGGQGLNYGYTF. The DNA of the CDR3 is TGCAGCGGGGGACAAGGGCTTAACTATGGCTACACCTTC.

The CDR3 sequence: CASNQGGYSNQPQHF. The CDR3 DNA reads TGCGCCAGCAACCAAGGGGGGTATAGCAATCAGCCCCAGCATTTT. This rearrangement joins TRBV10-2 to TRBJ1-5; TRBD1 is a possible D gene (6 bases). Germline lookup yields CDR1 WSHSY and CDR2 SAAADI. CDR3 length equals 15 residues. V was pared by 7 bases and J by 0 bases, with 13 bases between.

This clonotype turned up a few times. The chain recombines TRBV2 with TRBJ2-1; 7 positions match TRBD1. The CDR3 has 15 residues. The V and J ends lost 5 bases and 2 bases, in that order; junction bases with no gene match: 6. Germline loops: CDR1 SNHLY, CDR2 FYNNEI. CDR3 region: CASSLDRAPYNEQFF. CDR3 DNA sequence: TGTGCCAGCAGTCTTGACAGGGCCCCCTACAATGAGCAGTTCTTC.

The gene calls are TRBV20-1 and TRBJ2-2; the D gene is possibly TRBD2 (6 bases). This CDR3 is built from 13 residues. Trimming removed 3 bases from V and 3 bases from J, with 8 bases in between. Germline-derived CDR1 and CDR2 are DFQATT and SNEGSKA (reference sequence). The CDR3 nucleotides read TGCAGTGCTAGTAGCGGTTACACCGGGGAGCTGTTTTTT. Translation: CSASSGYTGELFF.

V is TRBV6-1 and J is TRBJ2-2, with 9 bases aligning to TRBD2. The CDR3 loop spans 18 amino acids. Germline CDR1 reads MNHNS; CDR2 reads SASEGT. J was trimmed by 5 bases and V by 2 bases; bases with no gene match: 12. DNA for the CDR3: TGTGCCAGCAGTGAATCAGCGGCCCGGAGCGGGAGGACCGGGGAGCTGTTTTTT. This translates into CASSESAARSGRTGELFF.

This clonotype was seen a handful of times. The chain carries TRBV6-2 or TRBV6-3 and TRBJ2-5, with D perhaps matching TRBD2 (6 bases). The CDR3 length is 13 residues. The germline V gene encodes CDR1 MNHEY and CDR2 SVGEGT. The CDR3 DNA sequence: TGTGGCACTAAAGGGGACTACCAAGAGACCCAGTACTTC. Translated: CGTKGDYQETQYF.

The chain combines TRBV3-1 with TRBJ2-1; 13 nucleotides match TRBD2. Looked up from germline, CDR1 is LGHDT and CDR2 is YNNKEL (reference sequence). This CDR3 has 16 residues. Losses at the gene ends were 6 bases for V and 5 bases for J; bases not matched to a gene: 7. The CDR3 here is CASRPHGTSGNNEQFF. As DNA, the CDR3 is TGTGCCAGCAGACCCCACGGGACTAGCGGGAACAATGAGCAGTTCTTC.

The V gene is TRBV5-6, the J gene TRBJ1-3, with 9 bases fitting TRBD1. The CDR3 contains 16 residues. Per the germline V gene, CDR1 is SGHDT and CDR2 is YYEEEE. V was clipped by 2 bases and J by 5 bases; unmatched bases: 8. The CDR3 DNA reads as TGTGCCAGCAGCTTTTACGGGACAGGGACAAGAAACACCATATATTTT. This gives the protein CASSFYGTGTRNTIYF.

This rearrangement joins TRBV7-2 to TRBJ2-2; D is undetermined. Trimming removed 1 base at V and 5 bases at J, with 14 bases between. The CDR3 runs 16 residues. Germline CDR1 SGHTA, CDR2 FQGNSA. The CDR3 bases are TGTGCCAGCAGCTTAGATAGACCCGGAGCGACCGGGGAGCTGTTTTTT. Amino acids: CASSLDRPGATGELFF.

This clonotype was observed many times. The chain joins TRBV4-2 to TRBJ2-7; 7 nucleotides match TRBD2. Germline CDR1 is LGHNA and CDR2 is YNFKEQ. This CDR3 has 15 amino acids. V was pared by 4 bases and J by 3 bases, with 9 bases of the junction left unmatched. CDR3 sequence reads: CASSLAGTNSYEQYF. CDR3 DNA: TGTGCCAGCAGCCTTGCCGGGACTAACAGCTACGAGCAGTACTTC.

This clonotype has just a few counts. The V call is TRBV7-8, the J call TRBJ1-5; the D gene is possibly TRBD1 (6 bases). Germline values: CDR1 SGHVS, CDR2 FQNEAQ. Trimming shortened V by 3 bases and J by 2 bases, and 11 bases separated the two germline ends. The CDR3 runs 15 residues. The CDR3 nucleotides read TGTGCCAGCAGCTTTTCAGGGGCCGGCAATCAGCCCCAGCATTTT. It is translated as CASSFSGAGNQPQHF.

The chain recombines TRBV5-1 with TRBJ1-1; D is uncertain. This CDR3 comprises 15 residues. Per germline, CDR1 SGHRS and CDR2 YFSETQ. V was cut by 4 bases and J by 1 base, with 14 bases left in between. The CDR3 region is CASSPLATGNTEAFF. CDR3 nucleotides: TGCGCCAGCAGCCCACTTGCGACGGGGAACACTGAAGCTTTCTTT.

This clonotype occurred a few times. The rearrangement joins TRBV29-1 to TRBJ2-3; D not certain. The CDR3 totals 11 residues. The germline V gene has CDR1 SQVTM and CDR2 ANQGSEA. Trimming removed 6 bases at V and 6 bases at J, with 10 bases between. CDR3 protein: CSVRRADTQYF. The CDR3 bases are TGCAGCGTGCGCCGGGCCGATACGCAGTATTTT.

The chain carries TRBV7-2 and TRBJ1-6; maybe TRBD1 (5 bases). CDR1 is SGHTA and CDR2 is FQGNSA in the germline V gene. Trimming removed 8 bases from V and 8 bases from J, with 13 bases in between. CDR3 size: 13 residues. The CDR3 region is CASAPGGDSPLHF. DNA of the CDR3: TGTGCCAGCGCACCCGGAGGGGATTCACCCCTCCACTTT.